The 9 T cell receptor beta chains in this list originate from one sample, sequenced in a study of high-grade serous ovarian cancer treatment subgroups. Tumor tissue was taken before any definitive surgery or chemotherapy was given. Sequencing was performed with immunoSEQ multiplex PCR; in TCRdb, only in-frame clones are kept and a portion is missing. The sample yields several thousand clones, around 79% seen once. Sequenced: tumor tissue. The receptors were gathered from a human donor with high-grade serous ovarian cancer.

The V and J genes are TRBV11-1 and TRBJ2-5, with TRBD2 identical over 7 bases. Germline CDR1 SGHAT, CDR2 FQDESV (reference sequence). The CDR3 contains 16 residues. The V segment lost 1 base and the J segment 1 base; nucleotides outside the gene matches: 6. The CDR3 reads CASSLEPAGLQETQYF. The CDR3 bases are TGTGCCAGCAGCTTAGAACCAGCGGGGCTCCAAGAGACCCAGTACTTC.

The CDR3 sequence is CASSSTSGTVSDTQYF. The CDR3 DNA reads TGTGCCAGTAGCAGCACTTCGGGGACGGTATCAGATACGCAGTATTTT. The rearrangement joins TRBV19 to TRBJ2-3; D is possibly TRBD1 or TRBD2 (5 bases each). The CDR3 has 16 residues. Germline lookup yields CDR1 LNHDA and CDR2 SQIVND (reference sequence). V was trimmed by 6 bases and J by 4 bases, leaving 20 bases between them.

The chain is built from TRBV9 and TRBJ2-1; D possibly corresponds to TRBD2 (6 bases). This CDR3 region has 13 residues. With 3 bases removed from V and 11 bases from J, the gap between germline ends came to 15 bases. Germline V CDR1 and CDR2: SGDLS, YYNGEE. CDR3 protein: CASSAPGVGKQFF. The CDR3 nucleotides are TGTGCCAGCAGCGCCCCGGGAGTTGGGAAGCAGTTCTTC.

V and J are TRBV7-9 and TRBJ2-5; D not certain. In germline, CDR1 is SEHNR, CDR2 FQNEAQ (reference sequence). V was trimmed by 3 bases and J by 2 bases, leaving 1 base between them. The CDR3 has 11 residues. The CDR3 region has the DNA TGTGCCAGCAGCTTTCAAGAGACCCAGTACTTC. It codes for CASSFQETQYF. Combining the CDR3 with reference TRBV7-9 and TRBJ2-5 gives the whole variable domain DTGVSQNPRHKITKRGQNVTFRCDPISEHNRLYWYRQTLGQGPEFLTYFQNEAQLEKSRLLSDRFSAERPKGSFSTLEIQRTEQGDSAMYLCASSFQETQYFGPGTRLLVL.

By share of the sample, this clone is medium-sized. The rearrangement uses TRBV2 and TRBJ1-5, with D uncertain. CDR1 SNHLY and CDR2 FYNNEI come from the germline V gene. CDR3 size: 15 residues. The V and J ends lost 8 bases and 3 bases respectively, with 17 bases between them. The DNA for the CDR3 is TGTGCCAGCTCCCATGGGCAGCGCGTCAATCAGCCCCAGCATTTT. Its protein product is CASSHGQRVNQPQHF.

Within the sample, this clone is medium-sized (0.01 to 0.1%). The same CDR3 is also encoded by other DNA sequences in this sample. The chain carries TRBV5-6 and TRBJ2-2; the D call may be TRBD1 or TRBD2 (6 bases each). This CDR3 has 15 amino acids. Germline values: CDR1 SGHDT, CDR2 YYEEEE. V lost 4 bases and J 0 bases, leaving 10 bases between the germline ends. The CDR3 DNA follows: TGTGCCAGCAGCCTGGGGGGCACGAACACCGGGGAGCTGTTTTTT. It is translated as CASSLGGTNTGELFF.

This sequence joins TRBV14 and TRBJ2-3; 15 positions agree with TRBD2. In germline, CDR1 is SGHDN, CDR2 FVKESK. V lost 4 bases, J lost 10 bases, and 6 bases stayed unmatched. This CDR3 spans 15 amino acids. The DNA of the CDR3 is TGTGCCAGCAGCCTCGGACTAGCGGGGGGGCCTCCGCAGTATTTT. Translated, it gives CASSLGLAGGPPQYF.

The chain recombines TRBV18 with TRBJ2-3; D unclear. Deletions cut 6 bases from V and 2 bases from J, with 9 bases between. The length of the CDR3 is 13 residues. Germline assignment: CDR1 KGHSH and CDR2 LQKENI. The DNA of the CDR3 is TGTGCCAGCTCTCTCCCGTCCACAGATACGCAGTATTTT. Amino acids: CASSLPSTDTQYF.

The CDR3 DNA is TGTGCCAGCTCACCTCAGCCAAGAGTTGGGAGTGAAAAACTGTTTTTT. Protein product: CASSPQPRVGSEKLFF. The chain is built from TRBV18 and TRBJ1-4; D is undetermined. V shed 3 bases and J shed 7 bases, with 18 bases lying between them. The CDR3 covers 16 residues. Germline CDR1 is KGHSH and CDR2 is LQKENI.